This section outlines one T cell receptor beta chain sequence together with its context. Its cognate antigen is unknown. V gave up 6 bases and J gave up 3 bases; unmatched junction bases: 2. CDR3 length equals 13 residues. Germline loops: CDR1 ENHRY, CDR2 SYGVKD. The record originates from a study of post-analysis software for immune sequencing data. Study results and limitations: Five or six TRBV segments, TRBV5-6, TRBV5-1 and TRBV20-1 among them, were found more frequent in patients than controls.

Tagging with unique molecular identifiers was a feature of the TCR beta cDNA libraries. Via MiXCR, TCRdb re-called the PCR reads, giving one row per CDR3 protein. The sample shows some 800,000 distinct CDR3 sequences, about 45% of them seen only once. The clonotype was recovered from a girl under 18 with multiple sclerosis. The sequenced sample was blood. The chain is built from TRBV10-3 and TRBJ2-3; TRBD2 aligns across 8 bases. CDR3 sequence: CAIRSGSTDTQYF. The CDR3 DNA sequence: TGTGCCATCAGGAGCGGGAGTACAGATACGCAGTATTTT.